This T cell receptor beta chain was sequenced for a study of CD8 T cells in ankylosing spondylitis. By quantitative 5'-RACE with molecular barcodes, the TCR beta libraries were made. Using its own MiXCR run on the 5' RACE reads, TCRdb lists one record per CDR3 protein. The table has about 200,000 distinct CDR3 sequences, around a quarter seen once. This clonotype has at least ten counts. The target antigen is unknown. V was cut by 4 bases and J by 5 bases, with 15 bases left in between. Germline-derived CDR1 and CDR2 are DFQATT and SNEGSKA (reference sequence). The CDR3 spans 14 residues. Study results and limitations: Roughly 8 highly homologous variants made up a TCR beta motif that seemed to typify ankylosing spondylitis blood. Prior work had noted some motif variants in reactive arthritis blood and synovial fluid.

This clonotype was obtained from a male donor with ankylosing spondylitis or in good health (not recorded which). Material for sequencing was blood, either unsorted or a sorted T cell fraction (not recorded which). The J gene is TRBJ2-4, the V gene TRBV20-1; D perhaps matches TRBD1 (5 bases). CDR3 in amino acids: CSAILRASQNIQYF. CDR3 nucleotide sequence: TGCAGTGCTATACTCAGGGCAAGCCAAAACATTCAGTACTTC.